A single sample is the source of the 10 T cell receptor beta chains below, sequenced in a study of T-cell memory formation after mild COVID-19. TCRdb processed the 5' RACE reads anew with MiXCR; each CDR3 protein has one entry. The data contain about 310,000 distinct CDR3 sequences, approximately 15% of them singletons. Sequencing used PBMCs or a T cell subset sorted from them (not recorded which). These receptors originate from a man aged 18-30 years who had mild COVID-19 (a few samples of this study predate the infection). Cell type and time point are not known.

This clonotype was seen only a few times. This chain connects TRBV27 to TRBJ2-3; tentative D call: TRBD2 (6 bases). This CDR3 has 16 amino acids. Germline V gene sequence: CDR1 MNHEY, CDR2 SMNVEV (reference sequence). V was trimmed by 4 bases and J by 2 bases, leaving 16 bases between them. The CDR3 spells CASSWGLSLFTDTQYF. As DNA, the CDR3 is TGTGCCAGCAGTTGGGGACTTAGCCTCTTCACAGATACGCAGTATTTT.

V gene TRBV27 combines with J gene TRBJ1-5, with D unresolved. Germline CDR1 is MNHEY and CDR2 is SMNVEV (reference sequence). The CDR3 contains 15 residues. V was trimmed by 1 base and J by 0 bases, leaving 7 bases between them. Here the CDR3 DNA reads TGTGCCAGCAGTTTATTCCCTTATAGCAATCAGCCCCAGCATTTT. Its translation: CASSLFPYSNQPQHF.

The rearrangement links TRBV5-1 to TRBJ1-1, with TRBD1 identical over 7 bases. After removal of 3 bases from V and 4 bases from J, the junction contained 3 bases not matched to a gene. Germline V gives CDR1 SGHRS, CDR2 YFSETQ. The CDR3 contains 13 residues. CDR3: CASSSPGGTEAFF. The CDR3 DNA reads as TGCGCCAGCAGCTCCCCAGGGGGCACTGAAGCTTTCTTT.

The chain uses TRBV20-1 and TRBJ1-2; D possibly corresponds to TRBD1 (5 bases). The germline gives CDR1 DFQATT, CDR2 SNEGSKA (reference sequence). Trimming cost V 5 bases and J 8 bases, with 12 bases left between them. This CDR3 contains 11 residues. In DNA form, the CDR3 reads TGCAGTGCTGAGCCGGGACCAGGCTACACCTTC. This translates into CSAEPGPGYTF.

The chain recombines TRBV9 with TRBJ2-5; the match to TRBD2 covers 11 bases. Trimming at V came to 6 bases and at J to 1 base, leaving 5 bases not matched to a gene. Looked up from germline, CDR1 is SGDLS and CDR2 is YYNGEE. The CDR3 runs to 15 residues. CDR3 nucleotides: TGTGCCAGCACCGGGACTAGCGGCCCCCAAGAGACCCAGTACTTC. Its protein is CASTGTSGPQETQYF. The whole variable domain, remainder taken from reference TRBV9 and TRBJ2-5, is DSGVTQTPKHLITATGQRVTLRCSPRSGDLSVYWYQQSLDQGLQFLIQYYNGEERAKGNILERFSAQQFPDLHSELNLSSLELGDSALYFCASTGTSGPQETQYFGPGTRLLVL.

In this sample, this clonotype turned up many times. The chain employs TRBV12-3 or TRBV12-4 and TRBJ1-1; 7 nucleotides line up with TRBD1. The CDR3 is made up of 14 amino acids. Trimming took 4 bases from V and 2 from J; bases not matched to a gene: 4. CDR3 in DNA: TGTGCCAGCAGTTCCGGGACAGACAACACTGAAGCTTTCTTT. Its translation: CASSSGTDNTEAFF.

This clonotype was counted only a few times. The V gene is TRBV5-5, the J gene TRBJ1-1; D remains ambiguous. There are 12 residues in the CDR3. Germline values: CDR1 SGHKS, CDR2 YYEKEE (reference sequence). Deletions cut 1 base from V and 4 bases from J, with 5 bases between. CDR3 sequence (DNA): TGTGCCAGCAGCTTGCTCCCCACTGAAGCTTTCTTT. Translation: CASSLLPTEAFF.

This clonotype was observed a handful of times. The V gene is TRBV4-1, the J gene TRBJ2-6; a possible D gene is TRBD2 (5 bases). Germline-derived CDR1 and CDR2 are MGHRA and YSYEKL. Trimming shortened V by 1 base and J by 0 bases, and 13 bases separated the two germline ends. The CDR3 is made up of 18 amino acids. In DNA, the CDR3 is TGCGCCAGCAGCCAAGCCCGCGGGTACAGCTCTGGGGCCAACGTCCTGACTTTC. Encoded protein: CASSQARGYSSGANVLTF.

This clonotype was seen many times. For the CDR3, the DNA is TGTGCCATCAGTGAGCTAGCGTCAGAGACCCAGTACTTC. Its translation is CAISELASETQYF. The rearrangement uses TRBV10-3 and TRBJ2-5; D is perhaps TRBD2 (6 bases). Germline lookup yields CDR1 ENHRY and CDR2 SYGVKD. This CDR3 has 13 amino acids. Trimming cost V 2 bases and J 4 bases, with 8 bases left between them.

The chain recombines TRBV7-2 with TRBJ1-6; no reliable D call. V was pared by 3 bases and J by 10 bases, with 10 bases between. Germline V CDR1 and CDR2: SGHTA, FQGNSA. The CDR3 contains 13 residues. The CDR3 DNA reads as TGTGCCAGCAGCTTCGGTCCCGGATCACCCCTCCACTTT. This gives the protein CASSFGPGSPLHF.